The next 24 T cell receptor beta chains were all read from a single sample in a study of shared clonotypes between healthy human individuals. Assay used: immunoSEQ multiplex PCR; TCRdb lists only in-frame clones, some missing. The sample has about 2.4 million clones; roughly 93% are singletons. The sample taken for sequencing was naive CD4+ T cells from PBMCs. The subset was: CD45RA+ positively selected. These receptors originate from a man between 18 and 35 years old in good health. Some clones in this sample may be carry-over from other donors' samples.

The gene calls are TRBV20-1 and TRBJ2-7, with D maybe TRBD2 (6 bases). Per germline, CDR1 DFQATT and CDR2 SNEGSKA (reference sequence). Trimming shortened V by 7 bases and J by 7 bases, and 11 bases separated the two germline ends. There are 10 residues in the CDR3. This chain's CDR3 is CSVTREEQYF. In nucleotides, the CDR3 is TGCAGTGTCACCCGGGAGGAGCAGTACTTC.

The chain joins TRBV6-4 to TRBJ2-3; a weak D match, TRBD2 (7 bases). Trimming removed 0 bases at V and 9 bases at J, with 16 bases between. The CDR3 has 15 residues. Germline lookup yields CDR1 MRHNA and CDR2 SNTAGT. This CDR3 reads CASSDSGRGLRTQYF. CDR3 DNA: TGTGCCAGCAGTGACTCAGGGCGGGGGCTCCGGACGCAGTATTTT.

V and J are TRBV5-1 and TRBJ2-1; D perhaps matches TRBD2 (5 bases). V dropped 0 bases and J dropped 0 bases, with 16 bases sitting between them. Germline V gives CDR1 SGHRS, CDR2 YFSETQ. This CDR3 region has 18 residues. The CDR3 nucleotides are TGCGCCAGCAGCTTGGCCGTCAAGCGGCAGAGCTCCTACAATGAGCAGTTCTTC. It specifies CASSLAVKRQSSYNEQFF.

J is TRBJ1-4 and V is TRBV6-5; D not certain. V lost 6 bases and J 3 bases, leaving 11 bases between the germline ends. Germline CDR1 and CDR2: MNHEY and SVGAGI. This CDR3 region has 14 residues. Here the CDR3 DNA reads TGTGCCAGCAGCCAAAATTATCCTAATGAAAAACTGTTTTTT. As protein: CASSQNYPNEKLFF.

The J gene is TRBJ2-5, the V gene TRBV7-2, with 10 bases that match TRBD2. The V and J ends lost 1 base and 5 bases, in that order; junction bases with no gene match: 13. The CDR3 runs 18 residues. Germline-derived CDR1 and CDR2 are SGHTA and FQGNSA. DNA of the CDR3: TGTGCCAGCAGCTTAGAGGGGCGGACTAGCGGTTCCCGGGAGACCCAGTACTTC. It encodes CASSLEGRTSGSRETQYF.

The chain is built from TRBV5-4 and TRBJ2-3; 9 nucleotides align to TRBD1. The CDR3 covers 15 residues. Germline CDR1 and CDR2: SGHNT and YYREEE (reference sequence). With 3 bases clipped from V and 7 bases from J, the junction kept 9 bases outside the gene matches. The CDR3 bases are TGTGCCAGCAGCTCACCGGGACAGGGTGCATATACGCAGTATTTT. Protein: CASSSPGQGAYTQYF.

A few counts support this clone. This chain connects TRBV9 to TRBJ1-2; D call uncertain. The germline V gene has CDR1 SGDLS and CDR2 YYNGEE. The CDR3 runs 14 residues. Trimming left V 3 bases short and J 3 bases short, with 12 bases between. The CDR3 nucleotides are TGTGCCAGCAGCGCCGCAGCCCGGGACTATGGCTACACCTTC. Its translation: CASSAAARDYGYTF. Complete variable domain (other parts from reference TRBV9 and TRBJ1-2): DSGVTQTPKHLITATGQRVTLRCSPRSGDLSVYWYQQSLDQGLQFLIQYYNGEERAKGNILERFSAQQFPDLHSELNLSSLELGDSALYFCASSAAARDYGYTFGSGTRLTVV.

This chain connects TRBV4-1 to TRBJ2-3; the match to TRBD2 covers 10 bases. This CDR3 is built from 15 residues. Trimming took 4 bases from V and 4 from J; bases not matched to a gene: 5. Germline assignment: CDR1 MGHRA and CDR2 YSYEKL. Here the CDR3 reads CASSPLAGAPDTQYF. CDR3 sequence (DNA): TGCGCCAGCAGCCCCCTAGCGGGAGCACCAGATACGCAGTATTTT.

This clone was seen more than once but under ten times. This chain uses TRBV29-1 with TRBJ1-1; D is undetermined. Trimming removed 2 bases from V and 0 bases from J, with 7 bases in between. The CDR3 runs to 13 residues. The germline gives CDR1 SQVTM, CDR2 ANQGSEA. The chain's CDR3 is CSVEYQMNTEAFF. The CDR3 nucleotides read TGCAGCGTTGAATACCAAATGAACACTGAAGCTTTCTTT.

The rearrangement links TRBV28 to TRBJ2-1, with TRBD2 identical over 11 bases. The CDR3 loop spans 17 amino acids. The J segment lost 4 bases and the V segment lost 6 bases, leaving 11 bases of the junction unmatched. Germline V lookup: CDR1 MDHEN, CDR2 SYDVKM. CDR3 nucleotides: TGTGCCAGCAGCACTAGGGGGGGGACTAGCGGATACAATGAGCAGTTCTTC. Its translation is CASSTRGGTSGYNEQFF.

The CDR3 coding sequence is TGTGCCAGCACGCGACAGGGAAATGAAAAACTGTTTTTT. Amino acid sequence: CASTRQGNEKLFF. V is TRBV6-1 and J is TRBJ1-4; 7 positions agree with TRBD1. With V trimmed by 7 bases and J by 5 bases, 4 bases remained unmatched. In germline, CDR1 is MNHNS, CDR2 SASEGT. The CDR3 runs to 13 residues.

This sequence joins TRBV28 and TRBJ2-1, with D unresolved. Trimming took 5 bases from V and 15 from J, leaving 17 bases between them. The CDR3 runs to 12 residues. The germline CDR1 and CDR2 sequences are MDHEN and SYDVKM. The CDR3 protein is CASSIPPLGSFF. In nucleotides, the CDR3 is TGTGCCAGCAGTATTCCACCCCTCGGGTCGTTCTTC.

The V gene is TRBV2, the J gene TRBJ1-4; a weak D match, TRBD1 (5 bases). The germline CDR1 and CDR2 sequences are SNHLY and FYNNEI. This CDR3 spans 18 amino acids. V lost 0 bases to trimming and J lost 0 bases, with 14 bases between them. CDR3 bases: TGTGCCAGCAGTGAAGCTCCCGGGGGAAGCACAACTAATGAAAAACTGTTTTTT. This gives the protein CASSEAPGGSTTNEKLFF.

The V gene is TRBV7-6, the J gene TRBJ2-5, with 7 positions matching TRBD2. V shed 5 bases and J 4 bases; nucleotides not matched to a gene: 7. CDR1 is SGHVS and CDR2 is FNYEAQ in the germline V gene. CDR3 length equals 14 residues. Here the CDR3 DNA reads TGTGCCAGCAGCATCACTAGCGCCCGAGAGACCCAGTACTTC. It translates to CASSITSARETQYF.

Concerning this clone: Within the sample, other DNA sequences also encode this same CDR3. The chain combines TRBV2 with TRBJ2-5; D ambiguous. The germline gives CDR1 SNHLY, CDR2 FYNNEI. The CDR3 has 11 amino acids. The V gene lost 7 bases and the J gene lost 0 bases, with 3 bases spanning the gap. The CDR3, as DNA: TGTGCCAGCAAGTACCAAGAGACCCAGTACTTC. Its protein is CASKYQETQYF. Full variable domain (outside the CDR3, taken from reference TRBV2 and TRBJ2-5): EPEVTQTPSHQVTQMGQEVILRCVPISNHLYFYWYRQILGQKVEFLVSFYNNEISEKSEIFDDQFSVERPDGSNFTLKIRSTKLEDSAMYFCASKYQETQYFGPGTRLLVL.

J is TRBJ1-1 and V is TRBV10-1; D gene uncertain. From germline, CDR1 is WNHNN and CDR2 SYGVQD (reference sequence). The CDR3 is made up of 12 amino acids. V was shortened by 4 bases and J by 4 bases, with 7 bases between the two germline ends. This CDR3 is CASSVGGTEAFF. CDR3 nucleotide sequence: TGCGCCAGCAGTGTAGGAGGCACTGAAGCTTTCTTT.

The chain carries TRBV6-1 and TRBJ2-7; D might be TRBD1 (6 bases). The V gene lost 6 bases and the J gene lost 2 bases, with 8 bases spanning the gap. The CDR3 has 12 residues. Germline V lookup: CDR1 MNHNS, CDR2 SASEGT. CDR3 residues: CASRTGTYEQYF. The CDR3, as DNA: TGTGCCAGCAGGACAGGCACCTACGAGCAGTACTTC.

The chain uses TRBV18 and TRBJ1-4; 11 bases match TRBD1. This CDR3 contains 17 residues. J lost 2 bases, V lost 3 bases, and 5 bases had no gene match. Looked up from germline, CDR1 is KGHSH and CDR2 is LQKENI. Here the CDR3 reads CASSPKDRGRTNEKLFF. CDR3 DNA: TGTGCCAGCTCACCCAAGGACAGGGGGCGGACTAATGAAAAACTGTTTTTT.

The chain recombines TRBV19 with TRBJ1-5, with a tentative D call TRBD1 (5 bases). Trimming cost V 4 bases and J 0 bases, with 13 bases left between them. Germline-derived CDR1 and CDR2 are LNHDA and SQIVND (reference sequence). CDR3 length: 16 residues. The CDR3 spells CASSKIRDASNQPQHF. In DNA form, the CDR3 reads TGTGCCAGTAGTAAGATAAGGGACGCTAGCAATCAGCCCCAGCATTTT.

This clone was detected once. The gene calls are TRBV7-8 and TRBJ2-2; a weak D match, TRBD2 (6 bases). This CDR3 comprises 15 residues. V shed 5 bases and J shed 0 bases, with 10 bases lying between them. Germline values: CDR1 SGHVS, CDR2 FQNEAQ. The CDR3 DNA reads TGTGCCAGCAGCCCGGGACTCCCGAACACCGGGGAGCTGTTTTTT. Its translation: CASSPGLPNTGELFF.

V gene TRBV20-1 combines with J gene TRBJ1-4, with D unresolved. The CDR3 length is 10 residues. The germline V gene encodes CDR1 DFQATT and CDR2 SNEGSKA (reference sequence). The germline V and J ends were trimmed by 6 bases and 10 bases, with 9 bases remaining between them. CDR3 in amino acids: CSAPEGKLFF. CDR3 sequence (DNA): TGCAGTGCCCCCGAAGGAAAACTGTTTTTT.

This clone appeared once. The same CDR3 also results from other DNA sequences found in this sample. This chain uses TRBV7-2 with TRBJ2-3; no reliable D call. V was cut by 3 bases and J by 5 bases, with 6 bases left in between. The CDR3 is made up of 12 amino acids. From germline, CDR1 is SGHTA and CDR2 FQGNSA. The CDR3 loop is CASSFRGDTQYF. The CDR3 DNA sequence: TGTGCCAGCAGCTTCAGAGGAGATACGCAGTATTTT.

Details on this clone: Other DNA sequences in the sample encode the same CDR3. V is TRBV6-5 and J is TRBJ2-3; a possible D gene is TRBD2 (6 bases). Per the germline V gene, CDR1 is MNHEY and CDR2 is SVGAGI. CDR3 length: 11 amino acids. The V end was cut by 2 bases, the J end by 9 bases, with 6 bases between. The CDR3 spells CASSYAGTQYF. CDR3 DNA sequence: TGTGCCAGCAGTTACGCGGGGACGCAGTATTTT.

V gene TRBV28 combines with J gene TRBJ2-2; maybe TRBD1 (6 bases). V lost 10 bases and J lost 5, with 17 bases in between. This CDR3 contains 14 residues. Germline lookup yields CDR1 MDHEN and CDR2 SYDVKM. DNA for the CDR3: TGTGCCACCTTACACAGGGTTGGGACCGGGGAGCTGTTTTTT. As protein: CATLHRVGTGELFF.